The 32 T cell receptor beta chains listed next were all sequenced from one sample in a study of beta chain features in type 1 diabetes. The study reverse transcribed the entire isolated RNA, so it sequenced expressed TCRB transcripts. Some clones are missing from TCRdb's copy, which holds only in-frame ones; the method was immunoSEQ multiplex PCR. The data hold about 150,000 clones, with approximately 8.1% observed a single time. The sequenced sample was central memory CD4+ T cells from blood. The receptors were sampled from a man between 18 and 29 years old in good health.

This clone was seen a handful of times. This chain links TRBV28 with TRBJ1-4; D possibly corresponds to TRBD1 (6 bases). Germline values: CDR1 MDHEN, CDR2 SYDVKM. The CDR3 has 15 residues. V lost 1 base, J lost 4 bases, and 10 bases lay in between. The CDR3 DNA is TGTGCCAGCAGTTTATTTGGACAGATTAATGAAAAACTGTTTTTT. This encodes CASSLFGQINEKLFF.

In its sample, this clone was seen a few times. The chain uses TRBV30 and TRBJ1-3, with D unclear. V dropped 0 bases and J dropped 0 bases, with 6 bases sitting between them. CDR1 is GTSNPN and CDR2 is SVGIG in the germline V gene (reference sequence). The CDR3 has 14 amino acids. CDR3 sequence reads: CAWSVNYSGNTIYF. In DNA, the CDR3 is TGTGCCTGGAGTGTTAACTACTCTGGAAACACCATATATTTT.

This clone has only a few counts. The rearrangement links TRBV28 to TRBJ2-4, with D possibly matching TRBD1 (6 bases). The CDR3 length is 16 residues. CDR1 MDHEN and CDR2 SYDVKM come from the germline V gene. The V and J ends lost 5 bases and 4 bases respectively, with 18 bases between them. The CDR3 bases are TGTGCCAGCAGTCTAGGACAGCCAGGCAAGAAAAACATTCAGTACTTC. It codes for CASSLGQPGKKNIQYF.

The CDR3 spells CASMTDLNTEAFF. CDR3 coding DNA: TGTGCCAGCATGACAGATTTGAACACTGAAGCTTTCTTT. The chain couples TRBV7-3 to TRBJ1-1, with D possibly TRBD1 on 5 matching bases. The germline gives CDR1 SGHTA, CDR2 FQGTGA. The V end was cut by 7 bases, the J end by 0 bases, with 9 bases between. The length of the CDR3 is 13 residues.

This clone has only a few counts. CDR3 region: CASSFYRSGANVLTF. The CDR3 bases are TGTGCCAGCAGCTTTTACAGGTCTGGGGCCAACGTCCTGACTTTC. This chain joins TRBV7-3 and TRBJ2-6; D may be TRBD1 (5 bases). V was pared by 3 bases and J by 1 base, with 7 bases between. CDR1 is SGHTA, CDR2 FQGTGA, per germline. The CDR3 totals 15 residues.

This sequence joins TRBV6-5 and TRBJ1-5; the match to TRBD1 covers 8 bases. CDR3 length: 15 amino acids. Looked up from germline, CDR1 is MNHEY and CDR2 is SVGAGI. V lost 0 bases, J lost 9 bases, and 7 bases stayed unmatched. The CDR3: CASSYSRQGTWPQHF. The DNA of the CDR3 is TGTGCCAGCAGTTACTCCCGACAGGGGACGTGGCCCCAGCATTTT.

This clone was observed a few times. The V and J genes are TRBV4-2 and TRBJ2-5, with 11 bases that match TRBD1. The germline V gene encodes CDR1 LGHNA and CDR2 YNFKEQ. The CDR3 runs to 15 residues. Trimming cost V 3 bases and J 1 base; bases outside gene matches: 1. This CDR3 is CASSQGTGGQETQYF. The CDR3 DNA sequence: TGTGCCAGCAGCCAGGGGACAGGGGGCCAAGAGACCCAGTACTTC.

This clone was seen only a few times. The V and J genes are TRBV29-1 and TRBJ1-2; 7 nucleotides match TRBD1. Trimming took 7 bases from V and 8 from J; bases not matched to a gene: 13. The CDR3 totals 13 residues. Germline assignment: CDR1 SQVTM and CDR2 ANQGSEA. The CDR3 sequence is CSALLIQGNGYTF. The DNA for the CDR3 is TGCAGCGCCTTACTAATACAGGGGAACGGCTACACCTTC.

The CDR3 DNA follows: TGTGCCAGCAGTGAGGACAGGGTGACGGATACGCAGTATTTT. As protein: CASSEDRVTDTQYF. This chain links TRBV6-1 with TRBJ2-3; 8 bases are shared with TRBD1. This CDR3 is 14 amino acids long. The germline V gene encodes CDR1 MNHNS and CDR2 SASEGT. V shed 3 bases, J shed 6 bases, and the junction held 5 bases outside the gene matches.

This chain uses TRBV10-3 with TRBJ2-1; D perhaps matches TRBD2 (6 bases). The CDR3 has 15 amino acids. CDR1 and CDR2 from the germline V gene are ENHRY and SYGVKD. The V and J ends lost 3 bases and 4 bases respectively, with 13 bases between them. The CDR3 loop is CAISDGDSPYNEQFF. The CDR3 nucleotides are TGTGCCATCAGTGATGGGGACTCGCCTTACAATGAGCAGTTCTTC.

This clone was picked up a small number of times. The chain joins TRBV11-2 to TRBJ2-1; 10 bases are a match to TRBD1. The germline CDR1 and CDR2 sequences are SGHAT and FQNNGV. V trimming: 5 bases; J trimming: 2 bases; junction bases outside the gene matches: 6. This CDR3 is 16 amino acids long. The CDR3 protein is CASSATGTGAYNEQFF. The CDR3 DNA follows: TGTGCCAGCAGCGCAACCGGGACAGGGGCCTACAATGAGCAGTTCTTC.

Only a few counts were recorded for this clone. The chain employs TRBV9 and TRBJ1-1; 7 bases fit TRBD1. Germline-derived CDR1 and CDR2 are SGDLS and YYNGEE. Unmatched junction bases numbered 16, after V lost 2 bases and J lost 0 bases. The CDR3 spans 19 residues. The CDR3 sequence: CASSVRPSPGQTMNTEAFF. In nucleotides, the CDR3 is TGTGCCAGCAGCGTCAGACCCTCACCGGGACAGACTATGAACACTGAAGCTTTCTTT.

This clone was seen a few times. This chain joins TRBV23-1 and TRBJ2-3, with 10 positions matching TRBD1. TRBV23-1 is an ORF, with its function uncertain. V was pared by 6 bases and J by 8 bases, with 17 bases of the junction left unmatched. CDR3 length: 17 residues. CDR3 protein: CASRPFFDRGLYATQYF. For the CDR3, the DNA is TGCGCCAGCAGGCCCTTTTTTGACAGGGGGCTTTATGCTACGCAGTATTTT.

This clone came up a few times. The chain carries TRBV5-1 and TRBJ1-2; 9 nucleotides line up with TRBD1. V was pared by 0 bases and J by 4 bases, with 4 bases of the junction left unmatched. Germline CDR1 and CDR2: SGHRS and YFSETQ. The CDR3 is made up of 15 amino acids. For the CDR3, the DNA is TGCGCCAGCAGCTTGGTGACAGGGGGAGCCTATGGCTACACCTTC. Amino acid sequence: CASSLVTGGAYGYTF.

This chain uses TRBV6-1 with TRBJ2-1; 7 bases line up with TRBD2. The CDR3 covers 14 residues. CDR1 is MNHNS and CDR2 is SASEGT in the germline V gene. Losses at the gene ends were 8 bases for V and 5 bases for J; bases not matched to a gene: 9. CDR3 coding DNA: TGTGCCAGCTACCATTCTAGCGGAGACAATGAGCAGTTCTTC. It specifies CASYHSSGDNEQFF.

The table lists this clone with a few counts. The chain carries TRBV7-9 and TRBJ1-5; TRBD1 agrees at 7 bases. CDR3 length: 17 amino acids. The ends lost 4 bases at V and 9 bases at J; junction bases unmatched: 18. Germline V lookup: CDR1 SEHNR, CDR2 FQNEAQ (reference sequence). CDR3 residues: CASSSTYPGTEKLPQHF. The CDR3 DNA sequence: TGTGCCAGCAGCTCAACCTATCCCGGGACAGAAAAACTGCCCCAGCATTTT. Filled out from reference TRBV7-9 and TRBJ1-5, the complete variable domain reads DTGVSQNPRHKITKRGQNVTFRCDPISEHNRLYWYRQTLGQGPEFLTYFQNEAQLEKSRLLSDRFSAERPKGSFSTLEIQRTEQGDSAMYLCASSSTYPGTEKLPQHFGDGTRLSIL.

This clone showed up just a few times. The chain uses TRBV10-2 and TRBJ2-3; D possibly corresponds to TRBD1 (5 bases). Looked up from germline, CDR1 is WSHSY and CDR2 is SAAADI. CDR3 length: 15 residues. V dropped 0 bases and J dropped 6 bases, with 13 bases sitting between them. CDR3 region: CASSESGFRADTQYF. The CDR3 bases are TGCGCCAGCAGTGAGTCAGGTTTCAGGGCCGATACGCAGTATTTT.

This clone was recorded a few times. The chain links TRBV7-9 to TRBJ2-5; weak D call: TRBD2 (6 bases). This CDR3 spans 13 amino acids. V was clipped by 7 bases and J by 4 bases, with 13 bases between them. Germline assignment: CDR1 SEHNR and CDR2 FQNEAQ (reference sequence). CDR3 region: CASTGAGPETQYF. The CDR3 DNA follows: TGTGCCAGCACCGGCGCGGGGCCAGAGACCCAGTACTTC.

The chain joins TRBV30 to TRBJ2-1, with TRBD1 matching over 8 bases. With V trimmed by 1 base and J by 4 bases, 3 bases remained unmatched. The germline V gene has CDR1 GTSNPN and CDR2 SVGIG (reference sequence). This CDR3 is built from 14 residues. CDR3 bases: TGTGCCTGGAGTGGGTGGACAGGGTACAATGAGCAGTTCTTC. Amino acids: CAWSGWTGYNEQFF.

This clone was recorded at least ten times. V and J are TRBV27 and TRBJ1-1, with D perhaps matching TRBD1 (6 bases). Germline V CDR1 and CDR2: MNHEY, SMNVEV (reference sequence). V gave up 2 bases and J gave up 1 base, with 8 bases separating them. The length of the CDR3 is 14 residues. The CDR3 reads CASSLRGQNTEAFF. CDR3 nucleotides: TGTGCCAGCAGTTTACGGGGACAGAACACTGAAGCTTTCTTT.

This clone was picked up a small number of times. The V and J genes are TRBV2 and TRBJ2-2, with D possibly matching TRBD1 (6 bases). There are 15 residues in the CDR3. Trimming took 6 bases from V and 5 from J, leaving 16 bases between them. Germline V gives CDR1 SNHLY, CDR2 FYNNEI. The chain's CDR3 is CASRMINQGTGELFF. In DNA, the CDR3 is TGTGCCAGCAGGATGATAAACCAGGGGACCGGGGAGCTGTTTTTT. The full variable domain, with the rest looked up from reference TRBV2 and TRBJ2-2, is EPEVTQTPSHQVTQMGQEVILRCVPISNHLYFYWYRQILGQKVEFLVSFYNNEISEKSEIFDDQFSVERPDGSNFTLKIRSTKLEDSAMYFCASRMINQGTGELFFGEGSRLTVL.

The CDR3 nucleotides read TGTGCCCTGACTCCCCCAGATACGCAGTATTTT. Its protein is CALTPPDTQYF. The gene calls are TRBV6-5 and TRBJ2-3; no reliable D call. Germline assignment: CDR1 MNHEY and CDR2 SVGAGI. The CDR3 has 11 amino acids. With 11 bases removed from V and 4 bases from J, the gap between germline ends came to 10 bases.

This clone was seen a few times. The chain combines TRBV9 with TRBJ1-3, with unresolved D. Trimming removed 4 bases from V and 0 bases from J, with 14 bases in between. CDR1 SGDLS and CDR2 YYNGEE come from the germline V gene. The length of the CDR3 is 16 residues. The CDR3, as DNA: TGTGCCAGCAGCCCCCGGGTCGGGAACTCTGGAAACACCATATATTTT. Translated: CASSPRVGNSGNTIYF.

Only a few counts were recorded for this clone. The chain combines TRBV6-6 with TRBJ1-4; 9 bases align to TRBD1. Germline loops: CDR1 MNHNY, CDR2 SVGAGI (reference sequence). The CDR3 loop spans 14 amino acids. V dropped 5 bases and J dropped 3; count of bases not matched to a gene: 1. As DNA, the CDR3 is TGTGCCAGCAGTGGGACAGGGCCTAATGAAAAACTGTTTTTT. This encodes CASSGTGPNEKLFF.

This clone was seen a few times. The chain employs TRBV4-3 and TRBJ1-6; 7 nucleotides align to TRBD1. The CDR3 extends over 13 amino acids. V was pared by 4 bases and J by 10 bases, with 4 bases of the junction left unmatched. Per germline, CDR1 LGHNA and CDR2 YSLEER. The CDR3 reads CASSLGTESPLHF. In nucleotides, the CDR3 is TGCGCCAGCAGCCTTGGGACAGAATCACCCCTCCACTTT.

The gene calls are TRBV10-3 and TRBJ2-3; perhaps TRBD2 as D (6 bases). This CDR3 has 14 amino acids. V lost 8 bases to trimming and J lost 6 bases, with 18 bases between them. Germline CDR1 ENHRY, CDR2 SYGVKD. As DNA, the CDR3 is TGTGCCATCCGGACTAACGCTAACGGGGATACGCAGTATTTT. It yields the protein CAIRTNANGDTQYF.

Only a few counts were recorded for this clone. The V call is TRBV2, the J call TRBJ2-5; weak D call: TRBD2 (5 bases). The J call may be faulty, since TRBJ2-7 better matches the DNA end. Germline V gene lookup returns CDR1 SNHLY and CDR2 FYNNEI. This CDR3 region has 13 residues. CDR3 in DNA: TGTGCCAGCTTGGTGATCGGAGGTGGCGAGCAGTACTTC. Its translation is CASLVIGGGEQYF.

This sequence joins TRBV5-1 and TRBJ2-7; a weak D match, TRBD1 (6 bases). V shed 0 bases and J shed 2 bases, with 15 bases lying between them. Germline lookup yields CDR1 SGHRS and CDR2 YFSETQ. This CDR3 contains 16 residues. CDR3: CASSLEPGHSTYEQYF. The DNA for the CDR3 is TGCGCCAGCAGCTTGGAACCGGGACATTCAACCTACGAGCAGTACTTC.

The sample holds a few counts of this clone. The chain employs TRBV5-1 and TRBJ1-1; tentative D call: TRBD1 (5 bases). Per the germline V gene, CDR1 is SGHRS and CDR2 is YFSETQ. The CDR3 is made up of 15 amino acids. V lost 0 bases to trimming and J lost 4 bases, with 13 bases between them. In DNA form, the CDR3 reads TGCGCCAGCAGCTTGGCCCTCGCAGGGCCCACTGAAGCTTTCTTT. It yields the protein CASSLALAGPTEAFF.

The chain uses TRBV2 and TRBJ2-7; 11 positions agree with TRBD1. J lost 6 bases, V lost 6 bases, and 7 bases had no gene match. Germline-derived CDR1 and CDR2 are SNHLY and FYNNEI. The CDR3 has 14 amino acids. CDR3 region: CASRGDRGFGEQYF. CDR3 DNA sequence: TGTGCCAGCAGGGGGGACAGGGGGTTCGGCGAGCAGTACTTC.

The V and J genes are TRBV5-6 and TRBJ1-2; 7 bases agree with TRBD1. Germline values: CDR1 SGHDT, CDR2 YYEEEE. CDR3 length: 15 residues. V lost 5 bases and J lost 3; bases outside the gene matches: 10. CDR3 DNA: TGTGCCAGCAGTCAATTACAGGGGTACCACTATGGCTACACCTTC. Its translation is CASSQLQGYHYGYTF.

This chain joins TRBV30 and TRBJ2-5, with 8 positions matching TRBD1. The germline gives CDR1 GTSNPN, CDR2 SVGIG (reference sequence). Trimming removed 0 bases from V and 7 bases from J; junction bases left unmatched: 4. The CDR3 has 13 amino acids. The CDR3: CAWSVQGVGTQYF. DNA for the CDR3: TGTGCCTGGAGTGTACAGGGGGTGGGGACCCAGTACTTC. The variable domain in full, completed from reference TRBV30 and TRBJ2-5, reads SQTIHQWPATLVQPVGSPLSLECTVEGTSNPNLYWYRQAAGRGLQLLFYSVGIGQISSEVPQNLSASRPQDRQFILSSKKLLLSDSGFYLCAWSVQGVGTQYFGPGTRLLVL.